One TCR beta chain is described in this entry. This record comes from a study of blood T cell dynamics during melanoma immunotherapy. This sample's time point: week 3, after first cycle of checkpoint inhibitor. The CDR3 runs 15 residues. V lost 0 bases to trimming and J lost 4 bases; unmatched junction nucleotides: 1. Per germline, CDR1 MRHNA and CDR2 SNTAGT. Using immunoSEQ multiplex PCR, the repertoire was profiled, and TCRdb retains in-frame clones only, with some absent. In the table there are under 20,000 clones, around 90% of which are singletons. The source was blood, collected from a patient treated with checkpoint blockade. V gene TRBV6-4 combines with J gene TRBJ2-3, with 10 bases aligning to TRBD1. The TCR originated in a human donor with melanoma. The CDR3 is CASSDSTGGADTQYF. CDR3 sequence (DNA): TGTGCCAGCAGTGACTCGACAGGGGGCGCAGATACGCAGTATTTT.